The 18 T cell receptor beta chains presented below share a single source sample, sequenced in a study of OX40 agonist ivuxolimab in advanced cancers. The assay was immunoSEQ multiplex PCR, and TCRdb's table has in-frame clones only and misses some. The sample yields roughly 72,000 clones, 85% to 90% seen once. The specimen comprised CD4+ or CD8+ T cells sorted from blood, sampled in a trial of the OX40 agonist ivuxolimab. The origin of the receptors is an adult with an advanced solid tumor such as melanoma, head and neck, liver or kidney cancer.

A few counts support this clone. At one end, the junction sequence differs from germline, possibly due to a read error. The rearrangement uses TRBV28 and TRBJ2-3; 11 nucleotides line up with TRBD2. CDR1 and CDR2 from the germline V gene are MDHEN and SYDVKM. This CDR3 region has 15 residues. CDR3 sequence reads: CASSSSGRYTDTQYF. CDR3 nucleotide sequence: TGTGCGAGCAGTTCTAGCGGGAGGTACACAGATACGCAGTATTTT.

The chain employs TRBV9 and TRBJ2-1, with 13 bases that match TRBD2. CDR1 and CDR2 (germline): SGDLS, YYNGEE. The CDR3 covers 16 residues. Trimming took 4 bases from V and 3 from J; bases not matched to a gene: 4. CDR3 bases: TGTGCCAGCAGCTTAGGGACTAGCGGGATCTACAATGAGCAGTTCTTC. This gives the protein CASSLGTSGIYNEQFF.

The rearrangement links TRBV7-9 to TRBJ2-5; 7 bases align to TRBD1. The J call could be wrong; TRBJ2-7 is a better fit for the DNA end. CDR1 and CDR2 from the germline V gene are SEHNR and FQNEAQ (reference sequence). The CDR3 consists of 13 residues. The CDR3: CASSDREPYEQYF. Written as DNA, the CDR3 is TGTGCCAGCAGTGACAGGGAGCCCTACGAGCAGTACTTC.

The chain joins TRBV11-2 to TRBJ2-1, with 7 bases that match TRBD2. Per germline, CDR1 SGHAT and CDR2 FQNNGV. The length of the CDR3 is 15 residues. The V gene end was trimmed by 5 bases and the J gene end by 3 bases; junction bases not matched to a gene: 7. CDR3 region: CASSRERGGYNEQFF. In DNA form, the CDR3 reads TGTGCCAGCAGCCGGGAGCGGGGTGGCTACAATGAGCAGTTCTTC.

A remark on this clone: Other DNA sequences of this sample code for an identical CDR3. This sequence joins TRBV18 and TRBJ2-1, with D perhaps matching TRBD2 (5 bases). V gave up 6 bases and J gave up 0 bases, with 12 bases separating them. Germline V gene data show CDR1 as KGHSH and CDR2 as LQKENI. This CDR3 comprises 15 residues. CDR3 sequence: CASSRDSFSYNEQFF. CDR3 in DNA: TGTGCCAGCTCCCGGGATTCCTTCTCCTACAATGAGCAGTTCTTC.

This CDR3 is CASSPLAYRGSYEQYF. The CDR3 DNA sequence: TGTGCCAGCAGCCCGCTGGCCTACCGGGGATCCTACGAGCAGTACTTC. The genes are TRBV11-2 and TRBJ2-7; D may be TRBD2 (5 bases). Trimming removed 5 bases at V and 1 base at J, with 18 bases between. This CDR3 region has 16 residues. From germline, CDR1 is SGHAT and CDR2 FQNNGV.

This chain links TRBV6-1 with TRBJ1-1; no definite D call. Germline V lookup: CDR1 MNHNS, CDR2 SASEGT. The CDR3 contains 15 residues. With 5 bases removed from V and 3 bases from J, the gap between germline ends came to 16 bases. The CDR3 region is CASSPPSRAYTEAFF. The CDR3 coding sequence is TGTGCCAGCAGTCCTCCCTCAAGGGCGTACACTGAAGCTTTCTTT.

V and J are TRBV19 and TRBJ1-1; D ambiguous. Trimming cost V 4 bases and J 0 bases, with 9 bases left between them. The germline V gene encodes CDR1 LNHDA and CDR2 SQIVND (reference sequence). The CDR3 covers 14 residues. The CDR3 reads CASSRSAMNTEAFF. The CDR3 region has the DNA TGTGCCAGTAGTAGGTCTGCTATGAACACTGAAGCTTTCTTT.

V usage is TRBV5-1 and J usage is TRBJ2-7; no definite D call. V lost 2 bases, J lost 3 bases, and 12 bases lay in between. The CDR3 runs to 14 residues. Germline V gene sequence: CDR1 SGHRS, CDR2 YFSETQ. Written as DNA, the CDR3 is TGCGCCAGCAGCTTCGGGCGTCCACACTACGAGCAGTACTTC. This encodes CASSFGRPHYEQYF.

The chain recombines TRBV2 with TRBJ2-7; TRBD1 aligns across 10 bases. Germline CDR1 is SNHLY and CDR2 is FYNNEI. With 6 bases clipped from V and 5 bases from J, the junction kept 7 bases outside the gene matches. The CDR3 sequence is 14 residues long. This CDR3 reads CASSDPGTGDEQYF. Written as DNA, the CDR3 is TGTGCCAGCAGCGATCCCGGGACAGGGGACGAGCAGTACTTC.

A remark on this clone: An end of the junction differs from the germline gene, which may be a read error. The chain combines TRBV5-1 with TRBJ1-5, with no clear D. This CDR3 contains 15 residues. Germline V gene lookup returns CDR1 SGHRS and CDR2 YFSETQ. The CDR3, as DNA: TGCGCCAACAGCTTGGGTCAGGCCCTGCTCTTGCCCCAGCATTTT. The encoded protein is CANSLGQALLLPQHF. Variable domain in full (rest from reference TRBV5-1 and TRBJ1-5): KAGVTQTPRYLIKTRGQQVTLSCSPISGHRSVSWYQQTPGQGLQFLFEYFSETQRNKGNFPGRFSGRQFSNSRSEMNVSTLELGDSALYLCANSLGQALLLPQHFGDGTRLSIL.

The gene calls are TRBV6-5 and TRBJ1-2, with a weak D call TRBD1 (6 bases). Germline CDR1 and CDR2: MNHEY and SVGAGI. The CDR3 is 13 residues long. Trimming stripped 5 bases from V and 8 bases from J, with 15 bases between. CDR3 nucleotides: TGTGCCAGCAGTGGCTACAGGGAATCCGGCTACACCTTC. It codes for CASSGYRESGYTF.

V and J are TRBV6-6 and TRBJ2-7, with D possibly called TRBD1 or TRBD2 (5 bases each). This CDR3 comprises 12 residues. V was pared by 0 bases and J by 8 bases, with 8 bases between. CDR1 and CDR2 (germline): MNHNY, SVGAGI (reference sequence). The CDR3 reads CASSYSEGQQYF. DNA for the CDR3: TGTGCCAGCAGTTACTCAGAGGGGCAGCAGTACTTC.

The V gene is TRBV4-1, the J gene TRBJ2-7; D is ambiguous. Germline V gene data show CDR1 as MGHRA and CDR2 as YSYEKL. V lost 0 bases to trimming and J lost 3 bases, with 9 bases between them. The CDR3 is 14 amino acids. As DNA, the CDR3 is TGCGCCAGCAGCCAAGATTGGCTGAACTACGAGCAGTACTTC. This encodes CASSQDWLNYEQYF.

This clone was seen more than once but under ten times. V gene TRBV5-1 combines with J gene TRBJ2-2; a weak D match, TRBD2 (6 bases). CDR3 length: 16 amino acids. CDR1 and CDR2 (germline): SGHRS, YFSETQ. Trimming removed 4 bases at V and 4 bases at J, with 17 bases between. The DNA for the CDR3 is TGCGCCAGCAGCCCCCACCGGGACTTCTCCACCGGGGAGCTGTTTTTT. Protein sequence: CASSPHRDFSTGELFF.

The chain uses TRBV29-1 and TRBJ2-5, with D unresolved. This CDR3 has 14 residues. Germline CDR1 is SQVTM and CDR2 is ANQGSEA. Between the trimmed V and J ends, which lost 1 base and 0 bases, there was a span of 9 bases. The CDR3 is CSVEGAEYQETQYF. The CDR3 DNA sequence: TGCAGCGTTGAAGGGGCAGAGTACCAAGAGACCCAGTACTTC.

CDR3 region: CASTGTHKNTEAFF. CDR3 nucleotide sequence: TGTGCCAGCACCGGAACACATAAGAACACTGAAGCTTTCTTT. The chain couples TRBV6-1 to TRBJ1-1; D is ambiguous. V lost 7 bases to trimming and J lost 1 base, with 13 bases between them. CDR3 length: 14 residues. Germline assignment: CDR1 MNHNS and CDR2 SASEGT.

V is TRBV7-8 and J is TRBJ2-2, with TRBD2 as a possible D gene (5 bases). This CDR3 comprises 14 residues. Germline V gene data show CDR1 as SGHVS and CDR2 as FQNEAQ. V dropped 5 bases and J dropped 5 bases, with 12 bases sitting between them. The CDR3 coding sequence is TGTGCCAGCAGCCGGAGGATAAGTACCGGGGAGCTGTTTTTT. It encodes CASSRRISTGELFF. Variable domain in full (rest from reference TRBV7-8 and TRBJ2-2): GAGVSQSPRYKVAKRGQDVALRCDPISGHVSLFWYQQALGQGPEFLTYFQNEAQLDKSGLPSDRFFAERPEGSVSTLKIQRTQQEDSAVYLCASSRRISTGELFFGEGSRLTVL.